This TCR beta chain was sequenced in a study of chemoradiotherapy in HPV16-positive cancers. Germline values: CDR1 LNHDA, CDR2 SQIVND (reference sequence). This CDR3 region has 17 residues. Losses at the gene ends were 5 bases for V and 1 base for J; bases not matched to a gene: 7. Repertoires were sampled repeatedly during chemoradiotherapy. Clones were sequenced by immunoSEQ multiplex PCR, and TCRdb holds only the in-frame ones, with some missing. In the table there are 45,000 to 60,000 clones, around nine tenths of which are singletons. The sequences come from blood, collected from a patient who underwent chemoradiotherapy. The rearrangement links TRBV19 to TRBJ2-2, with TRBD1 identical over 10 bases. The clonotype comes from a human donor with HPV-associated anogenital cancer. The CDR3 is CASSPKTGGLNTGELFF. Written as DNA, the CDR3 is TGTGCCAGTAGTCCAAAGACAGGGGGCTTGAACACCGGGGAGCTGTTTTTT.